One and the same sample provided the 32 T cell receptor beta chains below, sequenced in a study of T cell responses to AZD1222 COVID-19 vaccine. Sequencing used immunoSEQ multiplex PCR; TCRdb keeps in-frame clones, though not all of them. Altogether about 120,000 clones are present, 70% to 90% being singletons, with the ten largest covering under 4.5%. Here the sequenced sample was peripheral blood, taken on day 0 of MenACWY control vaccination. The receptor set was obtained from an adult in good health.

In this sample, this clone turned up once. The rearrangement joins TRBV5-1 to TRBJ1-2; unclear D gene. V was shortened by 0 bases and J by 2 bases, with 8 bases between the two germline ends. This CDR3 has 14 residues. The germline V gene encodes CDR1 SGHRS and CDR2 YFSETQ. Written as DNA, the CDR3 is TGCGCCAGCAGCTTGGAGGCGGGGAACTATGGCTACACCTTC. Translating it yields CASSLEAGNYGYTF.

The chain couples TRBV6-1 to TRBJ1-6; a possible D gene is TRBD1 (6 bases). Per germline, CDR1 MNHNS and CDR2 SASEGT. The V end lost 1 base, the J end lost 6 bases, and 16 bases lay between the germline ends. The CDR3 extends over 17 amino acids. CDR3 protein: CASSEVGGLRSNSPLHF. The CDR3 nucleotides read TGTGCCAGCAGTGAAGTGGGGGGCTTAAGGAGTAATTCACCCCTCCACTTT.

The rearrangement uses TRBV24-1 and TRBJ2-1; TRBD2 matches 10 bases. Germline lookup yields CDR1 KGHDR and CDR2 SFDVKD. V trimming: 3 bases; J trimming: 5 bases; junction bases outside the gene matches: 6. This CDR3 has 16 amino acids. The CDR3 loop is CATSDPSGGVDNEQFF. The CDR3 DNA is TGTGCCACCAGTGATCCAAGCGGGGGGGTGGACAATGAGCAGTTCTTC.

The V and J genes are TRBV2 and TRBJ1-5; D is perhaps TRBD1 (5 bases). CDR1 SNHLY and CDR2 FYNNEI come from the germline V gene. V lost 5 bases to trimming and J lost 3 bases, with 11 bases between them. The CDR3 runs to 14 residues. CDR3 in DNA: TGTGCCAGCAGTACTCAGGGCACCAATCAGCCCCAGCATTTT. This encodes CASSTQGTNQPQHF.

The chain carries TRBV9 and TRBJ2-1, with D maybe TRBD1 (5 bases). V was cut by 0 bases and J by 8 bases, with 15 bases left in between. In germline, CDR1 is SGDLS, CDR2 YYNGEE. The CDR3 loop spans 15 amino acids. CDR3 sequence: CASSVDGATKDEQFF. CDR3 nucleotides: TGTGCCAGCAGCGTAGATGGGGCTACAAAGGATGAGCAGTTCTTC. The full variable domain, rest sourced from reference TRBV9 and TRBJ2-1, is DSGVTQTPKHLITATGQRVTLRCSPRSGDLSVYWYQQSLDQGLQFLIQYYNGEERAKGNILERFSAQQFPDLHSELNLSSLELGDSALYFCASSVDGATKDEQFFGPGTRLTVL.

The chain combines TRBV6-2 or TRBV6-3 with TRBJ1-2; possibly TRBD1 for D (5 bases). The germline V gene has CDR1 MNHEY and CDR2 SVGEGT. Trimming left V 6 bases short and J 1 base short, with 12 bases between. This CDR3 is built from 14 residues. The DNA for the CDR3 is TGTGCCAGCAGCGTCTCCAGGGTTAACTATGGCTACACCTTC. Residues: CASSVSRVNYGYTF.

This clone came up a few times. The V gene is TRBV9, the J gene TRBJ1-2; 7 bases are a match to TRBD1. Unmatched junction bases numbered 0, after V lost 0 bases and J lost 4 bases. Germline V gives CDR1 SGDLS, CDR2 YYNGEE. This CDR3 is 13 amino acids long. The CDR3 loop is CASSVAGGYGYTF. CDR3 coding DNA: TGTGCCAGCAGCGTAGCAGGGGGCTATGGCTACACCTTC.

The J gene is TRBJ2-5, the V gene TRBV3-1 (or the pseudogene TRBV3-2); tentatively, D is TRBD2 (6 bases). The V gene lost 0 bases and the J gene lost 3 bases, with 11 bases spanning the gap. From germline, CDR1 is LGHDT and CDR2 YNNKEL (reference sequence). This CDR3 is built from 15 residues. The CDR3 sequence: CASSQDPGEKETQYF. The CDR3 DNA is TGTGCCAGCAGCCAAGATCCGGGGGAGAAAGAGACCCAGTACTTC.

The chain uses TRBV12-3 or TRBV12-4 and TRBJ2-7; tentative D call: TRBD2 (6 bases). This CDR3 spans 13 amino acids. The V end lost 6 bases, the J end lost 2 bases, and 11 bases lay between the germline ends. The CDR3 DNA reads as TGTGCCAGCAGCCCGGAGGGTACCTACGAGCAGTACTTC. The encoded protein is CASSPEGTYEQYF.

The CDR3 nucleotides are TGTGCCAGCTCACGCCCGGGACAGACTAATGAAAAACTGTTTTTT. Protein product: CASSRPGQTNEKLFF. The chain couples TRBV18 to TRBJ1-4, with 7 bases aligning to TRBD1. This CDR3 is 15 amino acids long. The germline V gene encodes CDR1 KGHSH and CDR2 LQKENI. Trimming took 4 bases from V and 2 from J; bases not matched to a gene: 4.

The chain is built from TRBV11-2 and TRBJ1-1; no clear D. The V and J ends lost 0 bases and 2 bases respectively, with 7 bases between them. CDR3 length: 14 residues. From germline, CDR1 is SGHAT and CDR2 FQNNGV. The CDR3, as DNA: TGTGCCAGCAGCTTAGACATGGGAAACACTGAAGCTTTCTTT. Encoded protein: CASSLDMGNTEAFF.

This chain connects TRBV19 to TRBJ2-4, with 9 bases fitting TRBD1. Trimming at V came to 9 bases and at J to 0 bases, leaving 3 bases not matched to a gene. Looked up from germline, CDR1 is LNHDA and CDR2 is SQIVND (reference sequence). The CDR3 length is 14 residues. CDR3 sequence (DNA): TGTGCCAGCACACAGGGGGCAGCCAAAAACATTCAGTACTTC. Amino acids: CASTQGAAKNIQYF.

This clone is a singleton in its sample. The rearrangement joins TRBV10-3 to TRBJ2-3, with unresolved D. V was trimmed by 3 bases and J by 1 base, leaving 8 bases between them. CDR3 size: 14 residues. Germline CDR1 reads ENHRY; CDR2 reads SYGVKD. As DNA, the CDR3 is TGTGCCATCAGTGATTCTGGGGGCACAGATACGCAGTATTTT. Translating it yields CAISDSGGTDTQYF.

This chain joins TRBV3-1 (or the pseudogene TRBV3-2) and TRBJ1-2; D is unresolved. The CDR3 extends over 11 amino acids. Germline V gene data show CDR1 as LGHDT and CDR2 as YNNKEL (reference sequence). With 6 bases removed from V and 8 bases from J, the gap between germline ends came to 10 bases. The CDR3 coding sequence is TGTGCCAGCAGTTATCAAAGAGGCTACACCTTC. Amino acid sequence: CASSYQRGYTF.

This clone was observed once. This sequence joins TRBV5-1 and TRBJ2-3, with D uncertain. Per the germline V gene, CDR1 is SGHRS and CDR2 is YFSETQ. V gave up 0 bases and J gave up 0 bases, with 5 bases separating them. The CDR3 has 14 residues. The CDR3, as DNA: TGCGCCAGCAGCTTGGAAGGTAGCACAGATACGCAGTATTTT. The encoded protein is CASSLEGSTDTQYF.

V gene TRBV5-1 combines with J gene TRBJ1-2; D might be TRBD1 (5 bases). CDR3 length: 15 residues. CDR1 and CDR2 from the germline V gene are SGHRS and YFSETQ. V lost 0 bases and J 2 bases, leaving 11 bases between the germline ends. The CDR3 coding sequence is TGCGCCAGCAGCTTGGGCGGTGAGGGGAACTATGGCTACACCTTC. As protein: CASSLGGEGNYGYTF.

This clone was found once. V and J are TRBV27 and TRBJ1-4, with D hard to call. CDR3 length equals 18 residues. V shed 6 bases and J shed 0 bases, with 20 bases lying between them. Germline CDR1 is MNHEY and CDR2 is SMNVEV (reference sequence). The CDR3 here is CASSPSGEAWATNEKLFF. For the CDR3, the DNA is TGTGCCAGCAGCCCCAGTGGGGAAGCCTGGGCAACTAATGAAAAACTGTTTTTT.

J is TRBJ2-1 and V is TRBV24-1, with TRBD2 matching 15 bases. With V trimmed by 1 base and J by 0 bases, 6 bases remained unmatched. Germline lookup yields CDR1 KGHDR and CDR2 SFDVKD. The CDR3 covers 20 residues. The CDR3: CATSDFTGTSGGSSYNEQFF. The CDR3 nucleotides are TGTGCCACCAGTGATTTCACCGGGACTAGCGGGGGGAGCTCCTACAATGAGCAGTTCTTC.

This sequence joins TRBV7-9 and TRBJ1-4; D remains unclear. V was clipped by 4 bases and J by 3 bases, with 9 bases between them. CDR1 SEHNR and CDR2 FQNEAQ come from the germline V gene (reference sequence). The length of the CDR3 is 14 residues. The DNA of the CDR3 is TGTGCCAGCAGCTGGGCGGGGTCTAATGAAAAACTGTTTTTT. Its protein is CASSWAGSNEKLFF.

This chain links TRBV4-3 with TRBJ1-4, with D perhaps TRBD1 (5 bases). Per germline, CDR1 LGHNA and CDR2 YSLEER. Between the trimmed V and J ends, which lost 1 base and 6 bases, there was a span of 15 bases. CDR3 length: 16 amino acids. CDR3 in amino acids: CASSQVKAGGDEKLFF. The CDR3, as DNA: TGCGCCAGCAGCCAAGTTAAGGCCGGGGGAGATGAAAAACTGTTTTTT.

The genes are TRBV6-1 and TRBJ1-1; maybe TRBD1 (5 bases). V lost 1 base to trimming and J lost 7 bases, with 10 bases between them. CDR3 size: 13 residues. Germline V CDR1 and CDR2: MNHNS, SASEGT. DNA of the CDR3: TGTGCCAGCAGTGAAGTGGGGGTGGGTGAAGCTTTCTTT. Its translation: CASSEVGVGEAFF.

V gene TRBV5-1 combines with J gene TRBJ1-4; no firm D call. This CDR3 is built from 14 residues. The V end lost 0 bases, the J end lost 2 bases, and 5 bases lay between the germline ends. Germline CDR1 is SGHRS and CDR2 is YFSETQ. The CDR3 DNA reads TGCGCCAGCAGCTTGGGATGGACTAATGAAAAACTGTTTTTT. As protein: CASSLGWTNEKLFF.

This chain joins TRBV9 and TRBJ1-1; D is perhaps TRBD1 (6 bases). The CDR3 extends over 14 amino acids. V lost 1 base to trimming and J lost 5 bases, with 12 bases between them. Per germline, CDR1 SGDLS and CDR2 YYNGEE. The CDR3 DNA reads TGTGCCAGCAGCGTACACGATCAGGGGACTGAAGCTTTCTTT. Translating it yields CASSVHDQGTEAFF.

The gene calls are TRBV12-3 or TRBV12-4 and TRBJ2-7; D is undetermined. Deletions cut 3 bases from V and 5 bases from J, with 5 bases between. The CDR3 is 11 amino acids. CDR3 DNA: TGTGCCAGCAGTTTTAACCACGAGCAGTACTTC. The encoded protein is CASSFNHEQYF.

The chain has TRBV15 and TRBJ1-4; a possible D gene is TRBD1 (5 bases). Germline V lookup: CDR1 LNHNV, CDR2 YYDKDF (reference sequence). The germline V and J ends were trimmed by 0 bases and 8 bases, with 10 bases remaining between them. This CDR3 has 14 amino acids. CDR3 residues: CATSRDRRGEKLFF. CDR3 nucleotides: TGTGCCACCAGCAGAGATAGGAGGGGCGAAAAACTGTTTTTT.

The V and J genes are TRBV7-8 and TRBJ2-1, with D perhaps matching TRBD1 or TRBD2 (5 bases each). V was shortened by 1 base and J by 6 bases, with 13 bases between the two germline ends. The length of the CDR3 is 15 residues. The germline V gene encodes CDR1 SGHVS and CDR2 FQNEAQ. CDR3 amino acids: CASSLGHVGGNEQFF. Written as DNA, the CDR3 is TGTGCCAGCAGCTTAGGACACGTTGGGGGCAATGAGCAGTTCTTC. The variable domain in full, with the rest retrieved from reference TRBV7-8 and TRBJ2-1, is GAGVSQSPRYKVAKRGQDVALRCDPISGHVSLFWYQQALGQGPEFLTYFQNEAQLDKSGLPSDRFFAERPEGSVSTLKIQRTQQEDSAVYLCASSLGHVGGNEQFFGPGTRLTVL.

This rearrangement joins TRBV7-2 to TRBJ1-5; D possibly corresponds to TRBD1 (6 bases). With 1 base removed from V and 4 bases from J, the gap between germline ends came to 17 bases. CDR1 SGHTA and CDR2 FQGNSA come from the germline V gene. The CDR3 is 17 amino acids. CDR3 in amino acids: CASSLVRVGGANQPQHF. The CDR3, as DNA: TGTGCCAGCAGCTTAGTAAGAGTCGGGGGCGCGAATCAGCCCCAGCATTTT.

The CDR3 sequence: CSASRPSPSYEQYF. The CDR3, as DNA: TGCAGTGCTAGTCGACCGTCACCCTCCTACGAGCAGTACTTC. The V call is TRBV20-1, the J call TRBJ2-7, with unresolved D. V lost 3 bases, J lost 0 bases, and 12 bases lay in between. The CDR3 is 14 residues long. Germline V CDR1 and CDR2: DFQATT, SNEGSKA (reference sequence).

V is TRBV19 and J is TRBJ2-5; D could derive from TRBD1 or TRBD2 (6 bases each). The CDR3 loop spans 14 amino acids. Germline V gives CDR1 LNHDA, CDR2 SQIVND (reference sequence). Trimming removed 2 bases at V and 5 bases at J, with 12 bases between. The CDR3 coding sequence is TGTGCCAGTAGTATACCGGGGGCGGATGAGACCCAGTACTTC. It codes for CASSIPGADETQYF.

The J gene is TRBJ2-5, the V gene TRBV6-5; a possible D gene is TRBD2 (7 bases). The CDR3 contains 14 residues. Germline CDR1 and CDR2: MNHEY and SVGAGI. The V end lost 0 bases, the J end lost 5 bases, and 10 bases lay between the germline ends. The CDR3 DNA sequence: TGTGCCAGCAGTTACTCAGGGGGGGCGGAGACCCAGTACTTC. Translating it yields CASSYSGGAETQYF.

This chain uses TRBV5-1 with TRBJ1-2; 7 positions match TRBD1. Looked up from germline, CDR1 is SGHRS and CDR2 is YFSETQ. This CDR3 region has 14 residues. The trim removed 4 bases at V and 4 bases at J, leaving 7 bases unmatched. The CDR3 spells CASSQDRSVYGYTF. CDR3 coding DNA: TGCGCCAGCAGCCAGGACAGGTCGGTCTATGGCTACACCTTC.

In its sample, this clone was seen once. V is TRBV7-2 and J is TRBJ2-7, with D possibly being TRBD1 (7 bases). Germline CDR1 is SGHTA and CDR2 is FQGNSA. The CDR3 covers 13 residues. V lost 3 bases and J lost 3, with 9 bases in between. CDR3 sequence reads: CASSFQGGYEQYF. CDR3 bases: TGTGCCAGCAGCTTCCAGGGGGGCTACGAGCAGTACTTC.